The rows below give T cell receptor beta chains drawn from one sample of a study of cytomegalovirus exposure and HLA in healthy donors. Produced via immunoSEQ multiplex PCR; TCRdb's table is partial and in-frame only. The sample carries 200,000 to 250,000 clones, 70% to 85% recorded once. Sequenced sample: PBMCs. All receptors come from a man in his fifties or sixties in good health and CMV-seronegative. The CDR3 runs from the conserved cysteine through the conserved F or W. A D gene is named only where the DNA matches it firmly. Rows may omit the clone size; those that give it use once, few, many or a size class.

DNA | CDR3 | V | length | J | D | size
TGTGCCAGCAGGGCGGGAGAGTCACGTGAGCAGTTCTTC | CASRAGESREQFF | TRBV7-9 | 13 | TRBJ2-1 | TRBD2 | -
TGTGCCAGCGGAATACAGACCCTCTATGGCTACACCTTC | CASGIQTLYGYTF | TRBV2 | 13 | TRBJ1-2 | - | -
TGCGCCAGCAGCCTTCAAATACTAGCGGGGAGGCGGAGGTCCTACGAGCAGTACTTC | CASSLQILAGRRRSYEQYF | TRBV5-1 | 19 | TRBJ2-7 | TRBD2 | -
TGCGCCAGCAGCTTGTGGGGGGAGACTGAAGCTTTCTTT | CASSLWGETEAFF | TRBV5-1 | 13 | TRBJ1-1 | - | -
TGCAGCGTTGGGTTCCGGACAGGGAACACTGAAGCTTTCTTT | CSVGFRTGNTEAFF | TRBV29-1 | 14 | TRBJ1-1 | TRBD1 | -
TGTGCCAGTAGTTCAACAGGAATCTCTGGAAACACCATATATTTT | CASSSTGISGNTIYF | TRBV19 | 15 | TRBJ1-3 | - | -
TGTGCCAGTATCAGCCAGGCAACGAACACCGGGGAGCTGTTTTTT | CASISQATNTGELFF | TRBV19 | 15 | TRBJ2-2 | - | once
TGCGCCAGCAGCTTTACAGGCCCAAGCTCCTACAATGAGCAGTTCTTC | CASSFTGPSSYNEQFF | TRBV5-1 | 16 | TRBJ2-1 | - | once
TGTGCCAGCAGTTCGGGACAGGGGAAAAGTCAGCCCCAGCATTTT | CASSSGQGKSQPQHF | TRBV6-5 | 15 | TRBJ1-5 | TRBD1 | -
TGTGCCAGCAGCCAAGAGACGGAGGGCAATCAGCCCCAGCATTTT | CASSQETEGNQPQHF | TRBV4-2 | 15 | TRBJ1-5 | - | -
TGTGCCAGCAGCGTAGGTGGGGCGGCGAACACCGGGGAGCTGTTTTTT | CASSVGGAANTGELFF | TRBV11-3 | 16 | TRBJ2-2 | - | -
TGTGCCAGCAGCCGGATTAGCGGGAGCGGCAATGAGCAGTTCTTC | CASSRISGSGNEQFF | TRBV14 | 15 | TRBJ2-1 | TRBD2 | -
TGTGCCAGCAGCAATCCGGGACAGGGGTTATTTGGCTACACCTTC | CASSNPGQGLFGYTF | TRBV7-8 | 15 | TRBJ1-2 | TRBD1 | -
TGTGCCAGCAGCCAAGACCCGGACAGTTGGAATGAGCAGTTCTTC | CASSQDPDSWNEQFF | TRBV14 | 15 | TRBJ2-1 | - | once
TGTGCCAGCAGCCTAGCGGGAGTCCACAATGAGCAGTTCTTC | CASSLAGVHNEQFF | TRBV13 | 14 | TRBJ2-1 | TRBD2 | -
TGCGCCAGCAGGGGGGGACAGGGATCGTACAATGAGCAGTTCTTC | CASRGGQGSYNEQFF | TRBV10-2 | 15 | TRBJ2-1 | TRBD1 | -
TGTGCCAGCAGCCAATACCGGACAGGGGGTGTCGAAGAGACCCAGTACTTC | CASSQYRTGGVEETQYF | TRBV7-8 | 17 | TRBJ2-5 | TRBD1 | -
TGTGCCAGCAGTTACGACTTTCCCTACGAGCAGTACTTC | CASSYDFPYEQYF | TRBV6-6 | 13 | TRBJ2-7 | - | -
TGTGCCAGCAGTTACTCTGGCGAAAAACTGTTTTTT | CASSYSGEKLFF | TRBV6-5 | 12 | TRBJ1-4 | - | -
TGTGCCAGCAGCCCGGGACAGGGGAACACTGAAGCTTTCTTT | CASSPGQGNTEAFF | TRBV7-3 | 14 | TRBJ1-1 | TRBD1 | -
TGTGCCAGCAGTGAAAAGGGGTCTCATAGCCCCGGGGAGCTGTTTTTT | CASSEKGSHSPGELFF | TRBV6-1 | 16 | TRBJ2-2 | - | -
TGCGCCAGCAGCCTGATCCGGGGCACCGGGGAGCTGTTTTTT | CASSLIRGTGELFF | TRBV4-1 | 14 | TRBJ2-2 | - | -
TGTGCTAGTGGTGTAGGTCAGGGCGGCGAGACCCAGTACTTC | CASGVGQGGETQYF | TRBV12-5 | 14 | TRBJ2-5 | - | -
TGTGCTAGCAGCTTAGCGGAGGGACCCTCCTACGAGCAGTACTTC | CASSLAEGPSYEQYF | TRBV7-7 | 15 | TRBJ2-7 | - | -
TGCGCCAGCAGCCAGCTTGGGACAGGACGTAGCAATCAGCCCCAGCATTTT | CASSQLGTGRSNQPQHF | TRBV4-1 | 17 | TRBJ1-5 | TRBD1 | -
TGTGCCTGGAGTCAGGACAGGGGGCATGAAAAACTGTTTTTT | CAWSQDRGHEKLFF | TRBV30 | 14 | TRBJ1-4 | TRBD1 | -
TGTGCCATCTCCGACAGGGCATACCAAGAGACCCAGTACTTC | CAISDRAYQETQYF | TRBV28 | 14 | TRBJ2-5 | TRBD1 | -
TGTGCCAGTGGGGGACAGGTTCTACAAGAGACCCAGTACTTC | CASGGQVLQETQYF | TRBV9 | 14 | TRBJ2-5 | TRBD1 | -
TGTGCCTGGAGAGGCAGGGGGCGTAGAATGGCTGAGCAGTTCTTC | CAWRGRGRRMAEQFF | TRBV30 | 15 | TRBJ2-1 | TRBD1 | once
TGTGCCACCAGAGACAGGGGCCTCTCCTACGAGCAGTACTTC | CATRDRGLSYEQYF | TRBV6-1 | 14 | TRBJ2-7 | TRBD1 | -
TGCGCCAGCACCCTACAGACGGCGAACACTGAAGCTTTCTTT | CASTLQTANTEAFF | TRBV10-1 | 14 | TRBJ1-1 | - | -
TGTGCTAGTGGTTGGACAGGGAGGGTCTTC | CASGWTGRVF | TRBV12-5 | 10 | TRBJ2-7 | - | -
TGCGCCAGCAGCCAAGTGGGCGGGCGGTCTCCTTACAATGAGCAGTTCTTC | CASSQVGGRSPYNEQFF | TRBV4-1 | 17 | TRBJ2-1 | - | -
TGCGCCAGCAGCCCGCTGACAGGGGCCATGAACACTGAAGCCTTCTTT | CASSPLTGAMNTEAFF | TRBV5-1 | 16 | TRBJ1-1 | TRBD1 | -
TGTGCCAGCAGCTTAGCAGGCGGAGGGGAAGCTTTCTTT | CASSLAGGGEAFF | TRBV7-2 | 13 | TRBJ1-1 | - | -
TGTGCCACCAGCAAGGGGGCAGGAAGACTTTACGAGCAGTACTTC | CATSKGAGRLYEQYF | TRBV15 | 15 | TRBJ2-7 | TRBD1 | once
TGTGCCAGCAGTCGGAATCAGCCCCAGCATTTT | CASSRNQPQHF | TRBV6-8 | 11 | TRBJ1-5 | - | -
TGTGCCAGCAGTTTCCTCGATGGGACAGGGGGCGGTGAGCAGTACTTC | CASSFLDGTGGGEQYF | TRBV6-5 | 16 | TRBJ2-7 | TRBD1 | -
TGTGCCAGCAGCCTGACAGGGGCGGGTGAAAAACTGTTTTTT | CASSLTGAGEKLFF | TRBV7-2 | 14 | TRBJ1-4 | TRBD1 | -
TGTGCCAGCAAAGTTCAGGGGTTGGGGACAGATACGCAGTATTTT | CASKVQGLGTDTQYF | TRBV7-2 | 15 | TRBJ2-3 | - | -
TGTGCCAGTAGTATAGTACATAGCGGGGGAACCTACGAGCAGTACTTC | CASSIVHSGGTYEQYF | TRBV19 | 16 | TRBJ2-7 | TRBD2 | -
TGTGCCAGCAGCTGGACCGGGACTAGCGGTTACAATGAGCAGTTCTTC | CASSWTGTSGYNEQFF | TRBV6-4 | 16 | TRBJ2-1 | TRBD2 | -
TGTGCCAGCAGTCCCCTGGACAGTCGTAATGAAAAACTGTTTTTT | CASSPLDSRNEKLFF | TRBV6-5 | 15 | TRBJ1-4 | - | -
TGTGCCTGGAGTACCGGGACTCCTAATGAGCAGTTCTTC | CAWSTGTPNEQFF | TRBV30 | 13 | TRBJ2-1 | - | -
TGCAGCGTTGACAGGACTAGCACAGATACGCAGTATTTT | CSVDRTSTDTQYF | TRBV29-1 | 13 | TRBJ2-3 | - | -
TGTGCCACGCGTGAACGTCCGAACACTGAAGCTTTCTTT | CATRERPNTEAFF | TRBV19 | 13 | TRBJ1-1 | - | few
TGTGCCAGCAGCGCAGGACAGGGGATCCACGAGCAGTACTTC | CASSAGQGIHEQYF | TRBV7-9 | 14 | TRBJ2-7 | TRBD1 | -
TGTGCCAGCAGCAGAGGACTAAGCTCCTACGAGCAGTACTTC | CASSRGLSSYEQYF | TRBV9 | 14 | TRBJ2-7 | - | -
TGTGCCATCAGTGCTCGTTCCGGGACTAGCGGGAGCAATGAGCAGTTCTTC | CAISARSGTSGSNEQFF | TRBV10-3 | 17 | TRBJ2-1 | TRBD2 | -
TGTGCCAGCTGTCGCGCAGGGACAGGGGCCCTCTCTCAGCCCCAGCATTTT | CASCRAGTGALSQPQHF | TRBV28 | 17 | TRBJ1-5 | TRBD1 | few